These 27 T cell receptor beta chains were sequenced from one sample in a study of CD8+ T cells in alopecia areata. Reverse transcription of extracted RNA yielded cDNA, which provided the sequencing template. Sequencing used immunoSEQ multiplex PCR; TCRdb keeps in-frame clones, though not all of them. This table holds some 100,000 clones, roughly 47% found once. The treatment is: oral pan-JAK inhibitor, 5-10 mg twice daily. The input for sequencing was CD8+ T cells sorted from blood, taken at week 24, from a patient treated with tofacitinib. Source of these receptors: a human donor with alopecia areata.

The table lists this clone with a few counts. The gene calls are TRBV19 and TRBJ2-1; D remains ambiguous. This CDR3 region has 13 residues. Germline V gives CDR1 LNHDA, CDR2 SQIVND (reference sequence). V lost 3 bases and J lost 3, with 6 bases in between. DNA of the CDR3: TGTGCCAGTAGTATTCTGGGCTACAATGAGCAGTTCTTC. Protein sequence: CASSILGYNEQFF. Filled out from reference TRBV19 and TRBJ2-1, the complete variable domain reads DGGITQSPKYLFRKEGQNVTLSCEQNLNHDAMYWYRQDPGQGLRLIYYSQIVNDFQKGDIAEGYSVSREKKESFPLTVTSAQKNPTAFYLCASSILGYNEQFFGPGTRLTVL.

In its sample, this clone was seen a few times. The V gene is TRBV7-9, the J gene TRBJ2-5; 7 bases map to TRBD2. This CDR3 has 14 residues. V was clipped by 8 bases and J by 4 bases; unmatched bases: 10. Germline lookup yields CDR1 SEHNR and CDR2 FQNEAQ (reference sequence). DNA for the CDR3: TGTGCCAGCCTGATGAGCGGGGATCTAGAGACCCAGTACTTC. Encoded protein: CASLMSGDLETQYF. The full variable domain, rest sourced from reference TRBV7-9 and TRBJ2-5, is DTGVSQNPRHKITKRGQNVTFRCDPISEHNRLYWYRQTLGQGPEFLTYFQNEAQLEKSRLLSDRFSAERPKGSFSTLEIQRTEQGDSAMYLCASLMSGDLETQYFGPGTRLLVL.

The table lists this clone with a few counts. This chain connects TRBV14 to TRBJ1-4; possibly TRBD1 for D (5 bases). V was cut by 1 base and J by 8 bases, with 14 bases left in between. CDR1 SGHDN and CDR2 FVKESK come from the germline V gene. This CDR3 has 15 amino acids. CDR3 sequence reads: CASSQVGGSEEKLFF. The DNA of the CDR3 is TGTGCCAGCAGCCAAGTGGGGGGATCTGAGGAAAAACTGTTTTTT. Looking up the rest from reference TRBV14 and TRBJ1-4 gives the full variable domain: EAGVTQFPSHSVIEKGQTVTLRCDPISGHDNLYWYRRVMGKEIKFLLHFVKESKQDESGMPNNRFLAERTGGTYSTLKVQPAELEDSGVYFCASSQVGGSEEKLFFGSGTQLSVL.

This chain connects TRBV10-3 to TRBJ2-5, with TRBD1 identical over 9 bases. The CDR3 has 13 residues. V was pared by 8 bases and J by 2 bases, with 3 bases of the junction left unmatched. Per germline, CDR1 ENHRY and CDR2 SYGVKD. Written as DNA, the CDR3 is TGTGCCATCGGGGACAGGGAACAAGAGACCCAGTACTTC. As protein: CAIGDREQETQYF.

The chain has TRBV7-8 and TRBJ1-1; D gene uncertain. Germline CDR1 SGHVS, CDR2 FQNEAQ. The CDR3 length is 14 residues. V gave up 5 bases and J gave up 10 bases, with 20 bases separating them. The CDR3: CASSQTSGFGGAFF. The DNA of the CDR3 is TGTGCCAGCAGCCAGACGAGTGGATTTGGTGGAGCTTTCTTT.

J is TRBJ2-7 and V is TRBV5-4; D is possibly TRBD2 (5 bases). The length of the CDR3 is 16 residues. The germline CDR1 and CDR2 sequences are SGHNT and YYREEE (reference sequence). V was trimmed by 2 bases and J by 0 bases, leaving 15 bases between them. The CDR3 DNA reads as TGTGCCAGCAGCTTTCATTCTAGCCCCACCTCCTACGAGCAGTACTTC. Translating gives CASSFHSSPTSYEQYF. The full variable domain, rest sourced from reference TRBV5-4 and TRBJ2-7, is ETGVTQSPTHLIKTRGQQVTLRCSSQSGHNTVSWYQQALGQGPQFIFQYYREEENGRGNFPPRFSGLQFPNYSSELNVNALELDDSALYLCASSFHSSPTSYEQYFGPGTRLTVT.

The chain joins TRBV5-1 to TRBJ2-7; TRBD2 matches 13 bases. Germline assignment: CDR1 SGHRS and CDR2 YFSETQ. CDR3 size: 20 residues. With V trimmed by 0 bases and J by 4 bases, 16 bases remained unmatched. The CDR3 protein is CASSLGRGGGGLAGVYEQYF. CDR3 nucleotides: TGCGCCAGCAGCTTGGGGCGGGGAGGTGGAGGACTAGCGGGAGTTTACGAGCAGTACTTC.

The V call is TRBV11-2, the J call TRBJ2-3; the D is unclear. This CDR3 is 15 amino acids long. Looked up from germline, CDR1 is SGHAT and CDR2 is FQNNGV. The V gene lost 2 bases and the J gene lost 1 base, with 10 bases spanning the gap. The CDR3 region is CASSLFGRGTDTQYF. CDR3 sequence (DNA): TGTGCCAGCAGCTTATTCGGTCGGGGCACAGATACGCAGTATTTT.

This clone has just a few counts. This chain links TRBV4-1 with TRBJ2-7, with D tentatively TRBD2 (6 bases). Germline CDR1 and CDR2: MGHRA and YSYEKL. The CDR3 spans 16 residues. Between the trimmed V and J ends, which lost 0 bases and 4 bases, there was a span of 16 bases. The CDR3 here is CASSQEWAGLEYEQYF. CDR3 DNA: TGCGCCAGCAGCCAAGAGTGGGCGGGACTTGAGTACGAGCAGTACTTC.

V is TRBV25-1 and J is TRBJ2-3, with D possibly being TRBD2 (5 bases). V was pared by 4 bases and J by 2 bases, with 19 bases between. CDR3 length equals 17 residues. Germline CDR1 and CDR2: MGHDK and SYGVNS. CDR3 protein: CASSGLGSEGITDTQYF. Written as DNA, the CDR3 is TGTGCCAGCAGTGGATTAGGCTCTGAGGGAATCACAGATACGCAGTATTTT.

The V gene is TRBV7-9, the J gene TRBJ2-7; the D gene is possibly TRBD2 (6 bases). V lost 1 base and J lost 1, with 14 bases in between. CDR1 SEHNR and CDR2 FQNEAQ come from the germline V gene (reference sequence). This CDR3 is built from 16 residues. This chain's CDR3 is CASSLVSGRRSYEQYF. Here the CDR3 DNA reads TGTGCCAGCAGCTTAGTTAGCGGTAGGCGGTCCTACGAGCAGTACTTC.

The rearrangement uses TRBV27 and TRBJ2-7; D may be TRBD2 (6 bases). CDR1 is MNHEY and CDR2 is SMNVEV in the germline V gene (reference sequence). V was clipped by 3 bases and J by 3 bases, with 12 bases between them. The CDR3 length is 14 residues. In nucleotides, the CDR3 is TGTGCCAGCAGTTTGCGGGGAGTACGCTACGAGCAGTACTTC. It specifies CASSLRGVRYEQYF.

The chain is built from TRBV27 and TRBJ1-5; no clear D. Deletions cut 5 bases from V and 2 bases from J, with 13 bases between. The length of the CDR3 is 15 residues. Germline V CDR1 and CDR2: MNHEY, SMNVEV (reference sequence). The CDR3 sequence is CASSQGSYGNQPQHF. The CDR3 DNA is TGTGCCAGCAGTCAAGGTAGTTACGGCAATCAGCCCCAGCATTTT.

The chain has TRBV14 and TRBJ1-1; TRBD1 matches 8 bases. This CDR3 contains 15 residues. CDR1 is SGHDN, CDR2 FVKESK, per germline. J was trimmed by 2 bases and V by 4 bases; bases with no gene match: 6. In DNA form, the CDR3 reads TGTGCCAGCAGCCTAATAGACAGGGGAAACACTGAAGCTTTCTTT. Translation gives CASSLIDRGNTEAFF.

This clone occurred once. This chain joins TRBV4-1 and TRBJ1-2, with D unresolved. Between the trimmed V and J ends, which lost 0 bases and 5 bases, there was a span of 13 bases. Per germline, CDR1 MGHRA and CDR2 YSYEKL. CDR3 length: 15 residues. DNA of the CDR3: TGCGCCAGCAGCCAAGAGATGGGGAAAGGATATGGCTACACCTTC. Its translation is CASSQEMGKGYGYTF.

J is TRBJ2-7 and V is TRBV27, with D perhaps matching TRBD1 or TRBD2 (6 bases each). The CDR3 extends over 15 amino acids. The V end was cut by 3 bases, the J end by 3 bases, with 15 bases between. Germline V lookup: CDR1 MNHEY, CDR2 SMNVEV (reference sequence). CDR3 nucleotides: TGTGCCAGCAGTTTGTCGCGGAGGGGGGTCTACGAGCAGTACTTC. Its protein is CASSLSRRGVYEQYF.

A few counts support this clone. The chain recombines TRBV29-1 with TRBJ2-1; no clear D gene. The CDR3 spans 10 residues. Germline V CDR1 and CDR2: SQVTM, ANQGSEA. The germline V and J ends were trimmed by 2 bases and 8 bases, with 4 bases remaining between them. The CDR3 sequence is CSVEIYEQFF. The DNA of the CDR3 is TGCAGCGTTGAAATATATGAGCAGTTCTTC.

This clone has more than one count but fewer than ten. The rearrangement uses TRBV14 and TRBJ2-2, with a possible D match to TRBD2 (7 bases). CDR1 SGHDN and CDR2 FVKESK come from the germline V gene. V gave up 1 base and J gave up 3 bases, with 9 bases separating them. The CDR3 is made up of 15 amino acids. The CDR3 sequence is CASSQVGGHTGELFF. As DNA, the CDR3 is TGTGCCAGCAGCCAAGTCGGGGGGCACACCGGGGAGCTGTTTTTT.

The J gene is TRBJ1-5, the V gene TRBV19; D unresolved. Germline values: CDR1 LNHDA, CDR2 SQIVND (reference sequence). V lost 3 bases to trimming and J lost 4 bases, with 13 bases between them. The CDR3 totals 15 residues. In nucleotides, the CDR3 is TGTGCCAGTAGTATCGCCGCACAGCCGAATCAGCCCCAGCATTTT. As protein: CASSIAAQPNQPQHF.

This clone has a handful of counts. V is TRBV28 and J is TRBJ2-1; 9 positions agree with TRBD2. This CDR3 is 15 amino acids long. Germline V gene data show CDR1 as MDHEN and CDR2 as SYDVKM. J was trimmed by 6 bases and V by 2 bases; bases with no gene match: 5. This CDR3 reads CASSLIAGGTNEQFF. The CDR3 DNA follows: TGTGCCAGCAGTTTAATCGCGGGAGGGACCAATGAGCAGTTCTTC.

This clone was counted a few times. V and J are TRBV6-1 and TRBJ2-7; TRBD1 aligns across 7 bases. In germline, CDR1 is MNHNS, CDR2 SASEGT. The CDR3 length is 13 residues. V gave up 5 bases and J gave up 3 bases; unmatched junction bases: 4. CDR3 DNA: TGTGCCAGCAGTACAGGGGAACTCTACGAGCAGTACTTC. This translates into CASSTGELYEQYF.

V is TRBV2 and J is TRBJ2-7; D remains ambiguous. CDR1 and CDR2 (germline): SNHLY, FYNNEI. CDR3 size: 12 residues. V lost 8 bases and J lost 3, with 11 bases in between. CDR3 amino acids: CASLVSLYEQYF. Here the CDR3 DNA reads TGTGCCAGCTTGGTCAGCCTCTACGAGCAGTACTTC.

The rearrangement joins TRBV4-1 to TRBJ2-7; 8 bases fit TRBD1. With V trimmed by 2 bases and J by 6 bases, 3 bases remained unmatched. From germline, CDR1 is MGHRA and CDR2 YSYEKL. CDR3 size: 13 residues. This CDR3 reads CASSQQGAGEQYF. CDR3 DNA sequence: TGCGCCAGCAGCCAACAGGGGGCTGGCGAGCAGTACTTC.

The V and J genes are TRBV13 and TRBJ2-5, with D perhaps matching TRBD2 (5 bases). Trimming removed 5 bases at V and 5 bases at J, with 12 bases between. CDR1 and CDR2 (germline): PRHDT, FYEKMQ (reference sequence). The CDR3 is 13 amino acids. The CDR3 bases are TGTGCCAGCAGCCTACGGGGAGAGGAGACCCAGTACTTC. It translates to CASSLRGEETQYF. Full variable domain (remainder filled in from reference TRBV13 and TRBJ2-5): AAGVIQSPRHLIKEKRETATLKCYPIPRHDTVYWYQQGPGQDPQFLISFYEKMQSDKGSIPDRFSAQQFSDYHSELNMSSLELGDSALYFCASSLRGEETQYFGPGTRLLVL.

The V call is TRBV9, the J call TRBJ2-7; weak D call: TRBD1 (6 bases). Germline CDR1 is SGDLS and CDR2 is YYNGEE. Trimming cost V 3 bases and J 0 bases, with 13 bases left between them. The CDR3 totals 15 residues. CDR3 amino acids: CASSGTTGSSYEQYF. The CDR3 DNA is TGTGCCAGCAGCGGAACCACAGGGAGCTCCTACGAGCAGTACTTC.

The chain couples TRBV6-5 to TRBJ1-1, with a possible D match to TRBD1 (6 bases). Per germline, CDR1 MNHEY and CDR2 SVGAGI. The CDR3 sequence is 15 residues long. V was shortened by 3 bases and J by 1 base, with 12 bases between the two germline ends. This CDR3 is CASSYGWTANTEAFF. CDR3 nucleotide sequence: TGTGCCAGCAGTTATGGTTGGACAGCGAACACTGAAGCTTTCTTT.

This clone was detected once. This chain joins TRBV5-1 and TRBJ2-2; 14 bases agree with TRBD2. The CDR3 loop spans 19 amino acids. Germline CDR1 and CDR2: SGHRS and YFSETQ. The junction had 14 bases not matched to a gene; V was cut back by 4 bases and J by 6 bases. This CDR3 is CASSREGLAGEGWAGELFF. CDR3 coding DNA: TGCGCCAGCAGCCGCGAGGGACTAGCGGGAGAAGGTTGGGCCGGGGAGCTGTTTTTT.